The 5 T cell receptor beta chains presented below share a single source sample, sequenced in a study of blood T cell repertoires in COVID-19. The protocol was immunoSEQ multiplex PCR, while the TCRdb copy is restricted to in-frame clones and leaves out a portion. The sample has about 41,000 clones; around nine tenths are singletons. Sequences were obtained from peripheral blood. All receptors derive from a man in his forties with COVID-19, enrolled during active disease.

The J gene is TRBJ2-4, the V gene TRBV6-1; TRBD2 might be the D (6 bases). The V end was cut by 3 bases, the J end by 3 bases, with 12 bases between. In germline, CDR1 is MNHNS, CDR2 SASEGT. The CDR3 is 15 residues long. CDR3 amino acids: CASSDPQGGKNIQYF. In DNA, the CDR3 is TGTGCCAGCAGTGACCCTCAGGGAGGCAAAAACATTCAGTACTTC.

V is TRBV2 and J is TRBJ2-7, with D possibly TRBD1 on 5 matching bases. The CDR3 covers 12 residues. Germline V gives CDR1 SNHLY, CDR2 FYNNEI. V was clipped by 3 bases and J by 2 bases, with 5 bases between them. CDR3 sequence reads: CASSETAYEQYF. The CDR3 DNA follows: TGTGCCAGCAGTGAGACAGCCTACGAGCAGTACTTC.

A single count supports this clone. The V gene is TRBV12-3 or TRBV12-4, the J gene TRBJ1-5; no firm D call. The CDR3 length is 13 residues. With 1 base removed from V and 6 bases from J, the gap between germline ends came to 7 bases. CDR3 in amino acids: CASSLVSSQPQHF. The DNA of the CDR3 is TGTGCCAGCAGTTTAGTTAGTTCTCAGCCCCAGCATTTT.

CDR3: CASSFDRGELFF. The CDR3 nucleotides read TGTGCCAGCAGCTTCGATCGGGGGGAGCTGTTTTTT. The V gene is TRBV13, the J gene TRBJ2-2; D remains ambiguous. Germline CDR1 and CDR2: PRHDT and FYEKMQ (reference sequence). Trimming cost V 3 bases and J 8 bases, with 7 bases left between them. This CDR3 is 12 amino acids long.

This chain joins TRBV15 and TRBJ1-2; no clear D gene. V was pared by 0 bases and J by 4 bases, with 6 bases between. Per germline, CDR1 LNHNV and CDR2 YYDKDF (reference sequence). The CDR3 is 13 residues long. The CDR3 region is CATSRDGVYGYTF. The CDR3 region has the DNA TGTGCCACCAGCAGAGATGGAGTCTATGGCTACACCTTC.